This T cell receptor beta chain came from a study of blood T cell repertoires in COVID-19. Assay used: immunoSEQ multiplex PCR; TCRdb lists only in-frame clones, some missing. The data show approximately 230,000 clones, around 88% seen once. Germline trimming cut 5 bases from V and 7 bases from J; bases unmatched to any gene: 11. Per the germline V gene, CDR1 is SGHTA and CDR2 is FQGNSA. This CDR3 is 16 amino acids long. V gene TRBV7-2 combines with J gene TRBJ2-1; 10 bases line up with TRBD2. Source material: peripheral blood. This TCR derives from a man aged 80 or over with acute or convalescent COVID-19. The CDR3 region is CASSPAAGGHGNEQFF. The DNA for the CDR3 is TGTGCCAGCAGCCCGGCAGCGGGGGGGCACGGGAATGAGCAGTTCTTC.